These T cell receptor beta chains were read from a single sample in a study of T cells in Graves' hyperthyroidism and ophthalmopathy. TCRdb used MiXCR to reprocess the multiplex PCR reads, holding one entry per CDR3 protein. The table has around 700,000 distinct CDR3 sequences, roughly a sixth seen once. What was sequenced was blood. The origin of the receptors is a woman aged 50 to 60 with Graves' hyperthyroidism that later progressed to Graves' ophthalmopathy. Both conserved end residues are part of each CDR3. A D gene is named only where the DNA matches it firmly. Rows may omit the clone size; those that give it use once, few, many or a size class.

v_gene	abundance	d_gene	j_gene	CDR3aa	CDR3nt
TRBV12-5	.	.	TRBJ1-3	CASGLVREGLSGNTIYF	TGTGCTAGTGGTTTGGTACGGGAGGGCCTCTCTGGAAACACCATATATTTT
TRBV7-9	.	.	TRBJ2-3	CASRQGDRTDTQYF	TGTGCCAGCAGGCAAGGCGACCGAACAGATACGCAGTATTTT
TRBV9	few	.	TRBJ2-7	CASSGILVGEQYF	TGTGCCAGCAGCGGTATCTTAGTAGGCGAGCAGTACTTC
TRBV11-2	many	TRBD2	TRBJ2-7	CASSETSGSSYEQYF	TGTGCCAGCAGCGAGACTAGCGGGAGCTCCTACGAGCAGTACTTC
TRBV5-4	few	TRBD2	TRBJ2-2	CASSYGLGGYNTGELFF	TGTGCCAGCAGCTATGGCCTCGGGGGGTATAACACCGGGGAGCTGTTTTTT
TRBV12-3/TRBV12-4	.	.	TRBJ1-2	CASSLSGGGGDGYTF	TGTGCCAGCAGTTTGTCTGGGGGGGGGGGTGACGGCTACACCTTC
TRBV9	.	.	TRBJ2-3	CASSVEAASTDTQYF	TGTGCCAGCAGCGTAGAGGCAGCTAGCACAGATACGCAGTATTTT
TRBV19	.	.	TRBJ2-5	CASSISGGRQGQTQYF	TGTGCCAGTAGTATAAGCGGGGGTAGACAGGGACAGACCCAGTACTTC
TRBV5-5	few	TRBD1	TRBJ2-2	CASSPSRDRNTGELFF	TGTGCCAGCAGCCCAAGCCGGGACAGGAACACCGGGGAGCTGTTTTTT
TRBV4-1	.	.	TRBJ1-4	CASSQDLVFNINEKLFF	TGCGCCAGCAGCCAAGATTTGGTTTTCAACATTAATGAAAAACTGTTTTTT
TRBV2	many	.	TRBJ1-3	CASRDRQAGNTIYF	TGTGCCAGCAGGGACAGACAAGCTGGAAACACCATATATTTT
TRBV3-1	many	TRBD2	TRBJ2-5	CASSQDLADPPETQYF	TGTGCCAGCAGCCAAGATCTAGCGGACCCCCCGGAGACCCAGTACTTC
TRBV30	few	TRBD1	TRBJ2-7	CAWTHTGGGEQYF	TGTGCCTGGACTCACACAGGGGGCGGCGAGCAGTACTTC
TRBV5-4	.	.	TRBJ2-3	CASSLGAGDRGTDTQYF	TGTGCCAGCAGCTTGGGGGCGGGAGACAGGGGCACAGATACGCAGTATTTT
TRBV9	.	TRBD1	TRBJ1-4	CASRLRDREGKLFF	TGTGCCAGCAGACTCCGGGACAGGGAGGGAAAACTGTTTTTT
TRBV12-3/TRBV12-4	many	.	TRBJ2-5	CASSLGRRKQETQYF	TGTGCCAGCAGTTTAGGGCGACGGAAACAAGAGACCCAGTACTTC
TRBV6-1	.	TRBD1	TRBJ1-2	CASSYEDRRADGYTF	TGTGCCAGCAGTTATGAGGACAGGCGGGCTGATGGCTACACCTTC
TRBV5-8	.	.	TRBJ2-7	CASSSFYGRDRTYEQYF	TGTGCCAGCAGCTCTTTCTACGGGAGGGACAGGACCTACGAGCAGTACTTC
TRBV30	.	.	TRBJ2-7	CAWSVLGRPSYEQYF	TGTGCCTGGAGTGTACTAGGCAGGCCCTCCTACGAGCAGTACTTC
TRBV18	few	.	TRBJ1-5	CASSPWGSNQPQHF	TGTGCCAGCTCACCTTGGGGGAGCAATCAGCCCCAGCATTTT
TRBV2	many	.	TRBJ2-1	CASSERGHYNEQFF	TGTGCCAGCAGTGAGAGGGGACACTACAATGAGCAGTTCTTC
TRBV6-1	.	.	TRBJ1-4	CASSMAGAANEKLFF	TGTGCCAGCAGTATGGCAGGGGCGGCTAATGAAAAACTGTTTTTT
TRBV18	.	.	TRBJ2-3	CASSLGTFVGGTQYF	TGTGCCAGCAGCCTCGGGACTTTCGTGGGCGGTACGCAGTATTTT
TRBV6-1	.	.	TRBJ2-5	CASSESTGGVTQYF	TGTGCCAGCAGTGAATCGACAGGAGGGGTGACCCAGTACTTC
TRBV4-2	.	.	TRBJ2-7	CASSQDVRQYEQYF	TGTGCCAGCAGCCAAGATGTCAGACAGTACGAGCAGTACTTC
TRBV12-3/TRBV12-4	.	TRBD2	TRBJ2-3	CASSLAGGRNTQYF	TGTGCCAGCAGTCTAGCGGGGGGGCGAAATACGCAGTATTTT
TRBV11-2	many	.	TRBJ2-6	CASSWSSGANVLTF	TGTGCCAGCAGCTGGTCCTCTGGGGCCAACGTCCTGACTTTC
TRBV29-1	.	TRBD1	TRBJ1-4	CSVEVAGTGGEKLFF	TGCAGCGTTGAAGTGGCCGGGACAGGGGGCGAAAAACTGTTTTTT
TRBV12-3/TRBV12-4	few	.	TRBJ2-7	CASRGAGALNEQYF	TGTGCCAGCAGGGGGGCAGGGGCGCTTAACGAGCAGTACTTC
TRBV7-9	many	.	TRBJ2-5	CASSPWTSQETQYF	TGTGCCAGCAGCCCGTGGACATCACAAGAGACCCAGTACTTC
TRBV4-2	few	.	TRBJ1-1	CASSQDNEAEAFF	TGTGCCAGCAGCCAAGATAACGAAGCCGAAGCTTTCTTT
TRBV11-2	many	.	TRBJ2-2	CASRQLDTGELFF	TGTGCCAGCAGACAATTAGACACCGGGGAGCTGTTTTTT
TRBV4-1	.	.	TRBJ1-5	CASSQDPQGWNQPQHF	TGCGCCAGCAGCCAAGATCCCCAGGGGTGGAATCAGCCCCAGCATTTT
TRBV12-3/TRBV12-4	many	.	TRBJ2-5	CASSPYGTEQETQYF	TGTGCCAGCAGCCCCTACGGGACCGAGCAAGAGACCCAGTACTTC
TRBV7-9	few	TRBD1	TRBJ2-7	CASSVGQGSSWEQYF	TGTGCCAGCAGCGTGGGACAGGGGAGTTCTTGGGAGCAGTACTTC
TRBV6-2/TRBV6-3	few	TRBD1	TRBJ2-7	CASSASGTGLYEQYF	TGTGCCAGCAGTGCCTCCGGGACAGGCCTCTACGAGCAGTACTTC
TRBV5-6	few	.	TRBJ1-2	CASSFIAPRGENYGYTF	TGTGCCAGCAGCTTTATAGCCCCCAGGGGAGAGAACTATGGCTACACCTTC
TRBV5-1	.	.	TRBJ2-7	CASSLAVRGVEQYF	TGCGCCAGCAGCTTGGCCGTCAGGGGGGTCGAGCAGTACTTC
TRBV27	few	.	TRBJ2-1	CASSLSMGGPSYNEQFF	TGTGCCAGCAGTTTATCGATGGGGGGGCCTTCCTACAATGAGCAGTTCTTC
TRBV10-1	.	.	TRBJ1-1	CASSERSWSEAFF	TGCGCCAGCAGTGAGCGTAGTTGGTCTGAAGCTTTCTTT